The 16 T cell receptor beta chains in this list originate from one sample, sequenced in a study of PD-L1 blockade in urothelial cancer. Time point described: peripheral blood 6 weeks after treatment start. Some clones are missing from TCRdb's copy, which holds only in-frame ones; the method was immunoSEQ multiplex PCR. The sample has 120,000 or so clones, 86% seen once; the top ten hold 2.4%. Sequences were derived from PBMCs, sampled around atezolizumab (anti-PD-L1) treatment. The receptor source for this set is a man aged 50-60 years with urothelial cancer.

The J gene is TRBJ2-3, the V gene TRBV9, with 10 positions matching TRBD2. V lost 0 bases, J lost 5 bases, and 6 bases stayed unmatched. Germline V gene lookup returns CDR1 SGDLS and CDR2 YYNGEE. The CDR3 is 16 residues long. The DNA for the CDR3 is TGTGCCAGCAGCGTAGAAGCGGGAGGGCCTGGAGATACGCAGTATTTT. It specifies CASSVEAGGPGDTQYF.

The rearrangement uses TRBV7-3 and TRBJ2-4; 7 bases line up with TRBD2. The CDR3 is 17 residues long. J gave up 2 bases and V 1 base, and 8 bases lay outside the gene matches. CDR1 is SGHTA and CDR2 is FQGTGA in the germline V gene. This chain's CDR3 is CASSLMGGEGTKNIQYF. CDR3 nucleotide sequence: TGTGCCAGCAGCTTAATGGGGGGGGAGGGGACCAAAAACATTCAGTACTTC.

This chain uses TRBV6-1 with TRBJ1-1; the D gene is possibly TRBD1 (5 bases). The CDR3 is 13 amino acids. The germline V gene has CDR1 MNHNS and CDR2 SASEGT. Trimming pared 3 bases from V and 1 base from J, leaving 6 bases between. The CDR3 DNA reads TGTGCCAGCAGTGACAGGGAGAACACTGAAGCTTTCTTT. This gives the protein CASSDRENTEAFF.

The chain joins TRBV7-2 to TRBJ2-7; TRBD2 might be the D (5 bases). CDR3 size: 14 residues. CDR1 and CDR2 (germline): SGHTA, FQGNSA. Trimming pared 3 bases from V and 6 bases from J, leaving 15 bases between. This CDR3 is CASSFYASEGEQYF. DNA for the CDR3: TGTGCCAGCAGCTTCTACGCAAGCGAGGGCGAGCAGTACTTC.

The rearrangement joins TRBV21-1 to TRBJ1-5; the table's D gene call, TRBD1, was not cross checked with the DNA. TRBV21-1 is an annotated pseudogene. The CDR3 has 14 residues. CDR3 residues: CASTPRVGGQPQHF. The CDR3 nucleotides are TGTGCCAGCACCCCCAGGGTAGGTGGACAGCCCCAGCATTTT.

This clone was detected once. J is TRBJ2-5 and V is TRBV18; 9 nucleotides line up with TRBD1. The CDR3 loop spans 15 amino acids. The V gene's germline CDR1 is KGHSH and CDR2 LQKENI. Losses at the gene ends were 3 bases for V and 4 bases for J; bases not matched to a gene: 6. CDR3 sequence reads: CASSPISTGGETQYF. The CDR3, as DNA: TGTGCCAGCTCACCTATATCGACAGGGGGAGAGACCCAGTACTTC.

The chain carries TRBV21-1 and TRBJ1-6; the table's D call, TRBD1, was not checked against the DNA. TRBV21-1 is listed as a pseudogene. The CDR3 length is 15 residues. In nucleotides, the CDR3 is TGTGCCAGCAGGACAGGTAACCCCTATAATTCACCCCTCCACTTT. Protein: CASRTGNPYNSPLHF.

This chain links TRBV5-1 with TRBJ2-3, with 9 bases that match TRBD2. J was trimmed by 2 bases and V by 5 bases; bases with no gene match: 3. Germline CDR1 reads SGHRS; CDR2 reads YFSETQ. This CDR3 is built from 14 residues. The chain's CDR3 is CASRSSGNTDTQYF. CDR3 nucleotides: TGCGCCAGCAGATCTAGCGGGAACACAGATACGCAGTATTTT.

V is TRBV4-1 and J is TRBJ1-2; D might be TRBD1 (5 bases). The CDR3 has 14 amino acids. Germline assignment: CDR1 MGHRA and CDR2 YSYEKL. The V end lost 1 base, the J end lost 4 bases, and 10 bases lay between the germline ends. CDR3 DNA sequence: TGCGCCAGCAGCCAAGTCGACAGATTCTATGGCTACACCTTC. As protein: CASSQVDRFYGYTF.

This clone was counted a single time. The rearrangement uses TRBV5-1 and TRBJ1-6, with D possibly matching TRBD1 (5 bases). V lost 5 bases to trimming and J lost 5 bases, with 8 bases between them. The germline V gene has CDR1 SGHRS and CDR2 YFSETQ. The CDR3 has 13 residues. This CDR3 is CASRDTHNSPLHF. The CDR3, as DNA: TGCGCCAGCAGGGACACACATAATTCACCCCTCCACTTT.

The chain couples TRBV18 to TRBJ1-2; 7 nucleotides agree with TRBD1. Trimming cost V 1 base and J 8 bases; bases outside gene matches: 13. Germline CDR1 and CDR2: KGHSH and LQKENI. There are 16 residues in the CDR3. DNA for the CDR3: TGTGCCAGCTCACCACAAAGAGACAGGGAGGTCCGCGGCTACACCTTC. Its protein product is CASSPQRDREVRGYTF.

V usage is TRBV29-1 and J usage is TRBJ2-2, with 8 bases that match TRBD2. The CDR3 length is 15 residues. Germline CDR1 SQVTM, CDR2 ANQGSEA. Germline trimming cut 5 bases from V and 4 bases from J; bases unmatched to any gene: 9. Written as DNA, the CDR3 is TGCAGCGTTAGCACCGGGACTAGGAGCACCGGGGAGCTGTTTTTT. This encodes CSVSTGTRSTGELFF.

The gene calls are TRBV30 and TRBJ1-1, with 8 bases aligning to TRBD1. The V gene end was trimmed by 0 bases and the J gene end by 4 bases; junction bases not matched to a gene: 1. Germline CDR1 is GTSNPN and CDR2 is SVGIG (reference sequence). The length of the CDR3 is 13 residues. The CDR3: CAWSVQGVTEAFF. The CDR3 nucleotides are TGTGCCTGGAGTGTACAGGGGGTCACTGAAGCTTTCTTT.

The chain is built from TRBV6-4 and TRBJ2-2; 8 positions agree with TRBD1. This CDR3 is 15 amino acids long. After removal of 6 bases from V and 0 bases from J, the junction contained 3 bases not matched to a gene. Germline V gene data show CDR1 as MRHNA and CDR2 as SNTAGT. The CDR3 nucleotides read TGTGCCAGCAGGCCGGGACAGGCGAACACCGGGGAGCTGTTTTTT. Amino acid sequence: CASRPGQANTGELFF.

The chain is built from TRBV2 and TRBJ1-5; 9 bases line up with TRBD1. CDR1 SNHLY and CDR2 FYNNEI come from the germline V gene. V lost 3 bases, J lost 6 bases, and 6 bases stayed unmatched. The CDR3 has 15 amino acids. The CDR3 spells CASSDDRGGFQPQHF. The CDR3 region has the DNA TGTGCCAGCAGTGATGACAGGGGGGGGTTTCAGCCCCAGCATTTT. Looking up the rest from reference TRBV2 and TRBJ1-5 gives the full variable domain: EPEVTQTPSHQVTQMGQEVILRCVPISNHLYFYWYRQILGQKVEFLVSFYNNEISEKSEIFDDQFSVERPDGSNFTLKIRSTKLEDSAMYFCASSDDRGGFQPQHFGDGTRLSIL.

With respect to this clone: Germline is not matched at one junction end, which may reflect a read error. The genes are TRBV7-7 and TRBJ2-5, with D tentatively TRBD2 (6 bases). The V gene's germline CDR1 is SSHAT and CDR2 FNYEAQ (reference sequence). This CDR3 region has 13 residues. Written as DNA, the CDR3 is TGTGCTAGCAGCTTGGGGGGTCAAGAGACCCAGTACTTC. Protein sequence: CASSLGGQETQYF.